One sample yielded the 3 T cell receptor beta chains listed below, sequenced in a study of blood T cell repertoires in COVID-19 (dated by TCRdb to 2019 to 2021). Library prep was done by the immunoSEQ multiplex PCR assay. The clones in this table, taken by TCRdb from immuneACCESS, are in-frame only. Not every clone is retained; where verified, under half of the shortfall comes from an unresolved V gene, and the cause of the rest is unknown. The sample table lists more than 80,000 clones, 70% to 80% of them with a count of one. The ten largest account for 5% to 8% of the sample. Material: peripheral blood. These receptors were obtained from a man older than 75 with COVID-19, enrolled during active disease.

This clone has a single count. V gene TRBV6-5 combines with J gene TRBJ1-5; TRBD1 agrees at 10 bases. Germline V gene sequence: CDR1 MNHEY, CDR2 SVGAGI. V lost 6 bases, J lost 3 bases, and 5 bases stayed unmatched. The CDR3 contains 15 residues. CDR3 loop: CASSQTGGTNQPQHF. The CDR3 DNA is TGTGCCAGCAGCCAGACAGGGGGCACCAATCAGCCCCAGCATTTT.

This clone was detected once. The chain recombines TRBV6-2 or TRBV6-3 with TRBJ2-2; D not certain. Trimming removed 6 bases at V and 1 base at J, with 6 bases between. CDR1 and CDR2 (germline): MNHEY, SVGEGT. The CDR3 has 13 amino acids. The CDR3 protein is CASSSGNTGELFF. CDR3 coding DNA: TGTGCCAGCAGCTCCGGGAACACCGGGGAGCTGTTTTTT.

This clone was counted only a few times. The genes are TRBV28 and TRBJ1-2; 10 nucleotides match TRBD1. This CDR3 comprises 14 residues. Germline-derived CDR1 and CDR2 are MDHEN and SYDVKM. V trimming: 4 bases; J trimming: 7 bases; junction bases outside the gene matches: 6. CDR3 in DNA: TGTGCCAGCAGTTCCCGGGGACAGGGGAGTGGCTACACCTTC. Amino acid sequence: CASSSRGQGSGYTF.